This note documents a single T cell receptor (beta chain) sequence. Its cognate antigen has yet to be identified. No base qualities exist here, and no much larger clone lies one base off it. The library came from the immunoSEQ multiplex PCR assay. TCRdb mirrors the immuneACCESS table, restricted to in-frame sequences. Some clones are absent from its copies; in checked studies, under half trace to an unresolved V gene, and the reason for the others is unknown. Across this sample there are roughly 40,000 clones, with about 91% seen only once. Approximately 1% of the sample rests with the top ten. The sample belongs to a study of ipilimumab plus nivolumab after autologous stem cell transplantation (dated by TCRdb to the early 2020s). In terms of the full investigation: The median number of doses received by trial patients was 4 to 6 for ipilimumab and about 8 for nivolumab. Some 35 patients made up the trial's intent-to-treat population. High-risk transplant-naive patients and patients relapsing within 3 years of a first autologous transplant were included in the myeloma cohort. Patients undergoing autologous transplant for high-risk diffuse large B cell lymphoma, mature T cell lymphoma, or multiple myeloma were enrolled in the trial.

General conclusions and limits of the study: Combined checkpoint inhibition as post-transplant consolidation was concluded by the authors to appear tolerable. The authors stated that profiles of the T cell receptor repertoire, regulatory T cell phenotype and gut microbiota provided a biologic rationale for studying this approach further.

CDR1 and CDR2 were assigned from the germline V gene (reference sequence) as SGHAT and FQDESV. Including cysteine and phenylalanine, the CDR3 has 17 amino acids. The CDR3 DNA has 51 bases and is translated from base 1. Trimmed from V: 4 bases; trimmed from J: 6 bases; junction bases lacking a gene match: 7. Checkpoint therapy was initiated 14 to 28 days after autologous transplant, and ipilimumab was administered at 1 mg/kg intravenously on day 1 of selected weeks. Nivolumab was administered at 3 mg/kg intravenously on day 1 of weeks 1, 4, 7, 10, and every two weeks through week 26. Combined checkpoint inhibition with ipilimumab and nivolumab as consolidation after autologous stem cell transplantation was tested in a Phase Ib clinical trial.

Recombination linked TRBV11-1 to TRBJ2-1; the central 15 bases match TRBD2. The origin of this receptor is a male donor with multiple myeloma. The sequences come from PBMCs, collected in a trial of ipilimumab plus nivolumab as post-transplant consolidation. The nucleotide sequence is TGTGCCAGCAGCTCCGGACTAGCGGGGGGGCCGGGCAATGAGCAGTTCTTC. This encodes CASSSGLAGGPGNEQFF.